This paragraph covers one T cell receptor beta chain sequence. Original processing notes: Reference gene primer amplification gave estimated nucleated cell counts. This table comes from immunoSEQ multiplex PCR, and its TCRdb copy is limited to in-frame clones, with some not included. That table is the source of V, J and clone size, and D and trimming were worked out from the DNA. The sample includes about 400,000 clones, roughly 87% seen only once; the top ten take approximately 2%. This entry belongs to a study of blood T cell repertoires in COVID-19. On the study more broadly: Whether acute or convalescent, the COVID-19 samples came from the United States, Italy and Spain.

This TCR was sampled from a woman in her thirties or forties with acute COVID-19. Sequenced input: PBMCs or T cells enriched from blood (not recorded which).

CDR3 DNA sequence: TGTGCCAGCAGTGAAGCGGGAGGGCTCACCTATGGCTACACCTTC. This gives the protein CASSEAGGLTYGYTF. The chain recombines TRBV6-1 with TRBJ1-2, with D hard to call. The CDR3 sequence is 15 residues long. Trimming left V 0 bases short and J 4 bases short, with 12 bases between. Germline assignment: CDR1 MNHNS and CDR2 SASEGT.